This T cell receptor beta chain was observed in a study of cytomegalovirus exposure and HLA in healthy donors. Across the whole study: A prior study identified 117 million unique TCR beta sequences from 190 million or so T cells.

The study, taken as a whole, reports: Sequence variants that were highly shared formed a cluster that was likely a sequencing artifact. Fewer N-insertions (relative to the roughly 660-donor mean) were reportedly seen in an Asian-associated ancestry cluster in a later analysis.

In its sample, this clone was seen once. No antigen is known for it. CDR1 and CDR2 from the germline V gene are LGHNT and FRNRAP. This CDR3 region has 18 residues. Trimming removed 1 base from V and 3 bases from J; junction bases left unmatched: 8. The PCR made use of 60 Vbeta and 13 Jbeta primers. Data came from immunoSEQ multiplex PCR; TCRdb stores just in-frame clones and leaves some out. The data hold a few hundred thousand clones, with around 89% observed a single time. This receptor was obtained from a woman in her late teens or twenties in good health and CMV-seronegative. The chain links TRBV12-5 to TRBJ2-2; 10 nucleotides match TRBD2. The sequenced sample was PBMCs. The CDR3: CASGLGVKRGGDTGELFF. The CDR3 coding sequence is TGTGCTAGTGGTTTGGGGGTAAAGCGGGGGGGGGACACCGGGGAGCTGTTTTTT.